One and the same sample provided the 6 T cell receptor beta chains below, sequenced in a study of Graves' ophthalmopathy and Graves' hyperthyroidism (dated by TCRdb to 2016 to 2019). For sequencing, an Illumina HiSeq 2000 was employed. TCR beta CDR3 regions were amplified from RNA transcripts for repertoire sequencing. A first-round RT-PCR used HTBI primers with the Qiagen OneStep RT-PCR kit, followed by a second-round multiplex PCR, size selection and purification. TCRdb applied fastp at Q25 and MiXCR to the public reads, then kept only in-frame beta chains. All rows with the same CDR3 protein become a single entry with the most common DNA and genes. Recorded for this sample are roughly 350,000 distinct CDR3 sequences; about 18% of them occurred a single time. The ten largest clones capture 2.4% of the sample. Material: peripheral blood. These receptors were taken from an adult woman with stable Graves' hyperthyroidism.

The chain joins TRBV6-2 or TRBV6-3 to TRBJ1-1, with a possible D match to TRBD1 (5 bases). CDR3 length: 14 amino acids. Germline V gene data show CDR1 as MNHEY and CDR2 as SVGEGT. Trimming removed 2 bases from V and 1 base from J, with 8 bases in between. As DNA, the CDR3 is TGTGCCAGCAGTTACGGGGGAACGAACACTGAAGCTTTCTTT. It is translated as CASSYGGTNTEAFF.

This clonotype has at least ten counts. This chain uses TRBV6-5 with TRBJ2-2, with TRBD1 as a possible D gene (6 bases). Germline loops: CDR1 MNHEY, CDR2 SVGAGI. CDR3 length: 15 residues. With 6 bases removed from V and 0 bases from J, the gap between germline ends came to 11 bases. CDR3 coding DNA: TGTGCCAGCAGCTATGGACAGTCGAACACCGGGGAGCTGTTTTTT. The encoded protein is CASSYGQSNTGELFF.

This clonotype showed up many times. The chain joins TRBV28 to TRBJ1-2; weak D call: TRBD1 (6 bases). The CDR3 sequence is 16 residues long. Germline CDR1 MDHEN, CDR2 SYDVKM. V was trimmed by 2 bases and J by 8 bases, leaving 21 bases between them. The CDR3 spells CASSLGGALGSEGYTF. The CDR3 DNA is TGTGCCAGCAGTTTAGGGGGGGCGCTGGGGTCGGAAGGCTACACCTTC.

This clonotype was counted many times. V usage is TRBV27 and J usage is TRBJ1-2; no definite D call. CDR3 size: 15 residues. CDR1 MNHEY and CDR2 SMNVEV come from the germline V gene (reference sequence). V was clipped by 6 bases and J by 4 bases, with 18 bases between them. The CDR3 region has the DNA TGTGCCAGCAGACCCCTCTCCCGGGTTGGCTATGGCTACACCTTC. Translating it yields CASRPLSRVGYGYTF.

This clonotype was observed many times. The CDR3 here is CAWSGPQFSNQPQHF. The CDR3, as DNA: TGTGCCTGGAGTGGGCCCCAGTTTAGCAATCAGCCCCAGCATTTT. The rearrangement uses TRBV30 and TRBJ1-5; D not certain. Trimming pared 1 base from V and 0 bases from J, leaving 10 bases between. The V gene's germline CDR1 is GTSNPN and CDR2 SVGIG (reference sequence). The CDR3 has 15 amino acids.

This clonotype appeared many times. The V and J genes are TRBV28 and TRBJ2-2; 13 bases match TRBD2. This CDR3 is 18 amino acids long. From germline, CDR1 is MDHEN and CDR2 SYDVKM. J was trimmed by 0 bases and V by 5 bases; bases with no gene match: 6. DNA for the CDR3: TGTGCCAGCAGTACCGTGGGACTAGCGGGATCGAACACCGGGGAGCTGTTTTTT. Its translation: CASSTVGLAGSNTGELFF.